The present T cell receptor beta chain was sequenced within a study of blood T cells in healthy people across ages. A note on this clonotype: Its antigen is not identified. An end of the junction differs from the germline gene, which may be a read error.

The V gene's germline CDR1 is MNHNS and CDR2 SASEGT. The CDR3 totals 13 residues. Study-wide points: Conclusively comparing naive with antigen-experienced cells was impossible with unsorted PBMCs.

With a J-beta primer mix and a sample-barcoded 5' primer, a second PCR ran about 7 to 12 cycles. One entry per CDR3 protein results from TCRdb running MiXCR on the 5' RACE reads. The sample has more than 1.4 million distinct CDR3 sequences, roughly 45% seen once. Sequencing used blood. This sequence was found in a woman aged 18-35 years in good health. V usage is TRBV6-1 and J usage is TRBJ2-7, with D perhaps matching TRBD1 or TRBD2 (5 bases each). The CDR3 loop is CAIDRDGTYEHYF. The CDR3 DNA reads as TGTGCCATCGACCGGGACGGAACCTACGAGCATTACTTC.